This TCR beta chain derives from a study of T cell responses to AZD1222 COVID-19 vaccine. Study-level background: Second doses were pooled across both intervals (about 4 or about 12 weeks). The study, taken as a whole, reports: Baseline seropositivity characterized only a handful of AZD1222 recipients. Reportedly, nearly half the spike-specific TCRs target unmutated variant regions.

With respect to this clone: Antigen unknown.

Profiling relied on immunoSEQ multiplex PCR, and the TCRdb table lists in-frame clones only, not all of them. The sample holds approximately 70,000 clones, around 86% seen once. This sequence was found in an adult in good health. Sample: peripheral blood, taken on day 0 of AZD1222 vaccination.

Here the CDR3 reads CASSYKGRTSTDTQYF. Here the CDR3 DNA reads TGTGCCAGCAGCTATAAAGGGAGGACGTCCACAGATACGCAGTATTTT. The chain carries TRBV9 and TRBJ2-3; TRBD2 is a possible D gene (6 bases). Trimming removed 4 bases at V and 2 bases at J, with 17 bases between. In germline, CDR1 is SGDLS, CDR2 YYNGEE. This CDR3 has 16 amino acids.